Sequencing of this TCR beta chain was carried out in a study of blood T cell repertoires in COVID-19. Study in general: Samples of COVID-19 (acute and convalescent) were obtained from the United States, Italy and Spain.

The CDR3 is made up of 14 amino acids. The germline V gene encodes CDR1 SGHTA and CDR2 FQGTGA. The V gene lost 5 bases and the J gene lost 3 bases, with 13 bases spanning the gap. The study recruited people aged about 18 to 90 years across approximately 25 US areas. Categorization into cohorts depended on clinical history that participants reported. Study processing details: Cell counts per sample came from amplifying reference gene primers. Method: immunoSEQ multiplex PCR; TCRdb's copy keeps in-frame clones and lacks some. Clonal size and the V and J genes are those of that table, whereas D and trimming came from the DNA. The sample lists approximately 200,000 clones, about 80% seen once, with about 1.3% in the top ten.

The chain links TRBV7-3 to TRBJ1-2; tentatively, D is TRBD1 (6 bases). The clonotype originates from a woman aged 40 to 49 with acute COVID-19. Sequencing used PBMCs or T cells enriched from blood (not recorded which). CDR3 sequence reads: CASSPYQGHYGYTF. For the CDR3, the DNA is TGTGCCAGCAGCCCCTACCAGGGGCACTATGGCTACACCTTC.